The 23 T cell receptor beta chains given below trace back to one sample, sequenced in a study of blood T cell repertoires in COVID-19 (dated by TCRdb to the early 2020s). The library was obtained by the immunoSEQ multiplex PCR assay. The immuneACCESS repertoire file appears here via TCRdb, limited to in-frame rearrangements. These files lack a portion of the clones; in checked studies, under half of the deficit traces to unresolved V genes, and the cause of the others is not known. The sample table lists fewer than 600,000 clones, approximately 88% of them with a count of one. Less than 2% of the sample is taken by the ten largest. Material for sequencing was PBMCs or T cells enriched from blood (not recorded which). These receptors were taken from a woman aged 35 to 49 who had recovered from COVID-19.

The rearrangement joins TRBV18 to TRBJ1-3; D is perhaps TRBD1 (5 bases). This CDR3 contains 15 residues. V was shortened by 2 bases and J by 0 bases, with 8 bases between the two germline ends. Germline V CDR1 and CDR2: KGHSH, LQKENI. CDR3 nucleotide sequence: TGTGCCAGCTCACCAGACAGCACCTCTGGAAACACCATATATTTT. Amino acid sequence: CASSPDSTSGNTIYF.

This chain joins TRBV6-2 or TRBV6-3 and TRBJ2-7, with TRBD1 as a possible D gene (6 bases). CDR3 length: 15 residues. The ends were cut back, 5 bases at V and 5 bases at J, with 19 bases in the middle. Germline V gives CDR1 MNHEY, CDR2 SVGEGT. In DNA, the CDR3 is TGTGCCAGCAGTAGATCCGGGACACCTTACCACGAGCAGTACTTC. This gives the protein CASSRSGTPYHEQYF.

The chain recombines TRBV5-5 with TRBJ2-3; D may be TRBD1 (5 bases). V lost 2 bases, J lost 6 bases, and 16 bases lay in between. This CDR3 has 15 residues. The V gene's germline CDR1 is SGHKS and CDR2 YYEKEE (reference sequence). The CDR3 here is CASSFQGRVTDTQYF. The CDR3 region has the DNA TGTGCCAGCAGCTTCCAGGGCCGTGTAACGGATACGCAGTATTTT.

The V and J genes are TRBV13 and TRBJ2-4; possible D gene TRBD1, 6 bases. The CDR3 loop spans 14 amino acids. V was pared by 5 bases and J by 7 bases, with 15 bases between. Germline V CDR1 and CDR2: PRHDT, FYEKMQ (reference sequence). The CDR3 nucleotides are TGTGCCAGCAGCAACGGCCATCAGGGGAACATTCAGTACTTC. Protein: CASSNGHQGNIQYF.

V and J are TRBV4-1 and TRBJ2-3, with D perhaps TRBD2 (6 bases). Germline V gives CDR1 MGHRA, CDR2 YSYEKL. The CDR3 spans 17 residues. Trimming took off 1 base at V and 4 bases at J, with 18 bases between the two ends. CDR3 sequence (DNA): TGCGCCAGCAGCCAAGGCGAAGCGGGTCGTTTAGCAGATACGCAGTATTTT. Translated, it gives CASSQGEAGRLADTQYF.

This rearrangement joins TRBV27 to TRBJ2-7; 7 bases are shared with TRBD2. Trimming cost V 2 bases and J 6 bases; bases outside gene matches: 10. The CDR3 extends over 15 amino acids. The germline V gene has CDR1 MNHEY and CDR2 SMNVEV (reference sequence). The CDR3 is CASSLTSAVSVEQYF. In nucleotides, the CDR3 is TGTGCCAGCAGTTTAACTAGCGCTGTTTCGGTCGAGCAGTACTTC.

The chain has TRBV19 and TRBJ2-1, with 8 positions matching TRBD2. The CDR3 totals 14 residues. The V and J ends lost 7 bases and 9 bases, in that order; junction bases with no gene match: 11. Germline V gene data show CDR1 as LNHDA and CDR2 as SQIVND (reference sequence). The chain's CDR3 is CASNGLGRAGEQFF. DNA of the CDR3: TGTGCCAGTAACGGGCTCGGGAGGGCTGGTGAGCAGTTCTTC.

The CDR3, as DNA: TGTGCCAGCAGCTCTATTACAGGGGGCTACTATGGCTACACCTTC. Translated, it gives CASSSITGGYYGYTF. V gene TRBV5-6 combines with J gene TRBJ1-2; 9 bases map to TRBD1. Germline assignment: CDR1 SGHDT and CDR2 YYEEEE. V lost 3 bases and J lost 3; bases outside the gene matches: 6. This CDR3 comprises 15 residues.

This chain connects TRBV7-2 to TRBJ1-5; D perhaps matches TRBD1 (5 bases). Per the germline V gene, CDR1 is SGHTA and CDR2 is FQGNSA. This CDR3 has 16 amino acids. V lost 1 base to trimming and J lost 1 base, with 11 bases between them. CDR3: CASSLGTRGSNQPQHF. The CDR3 region has the DNA TGTGCCAGCAGCTTAGGGACAAGGGGAAGCAATCAGCCCCAGCATTTT.

The chain joins TRBV19 to TRBJ1-5, with D unclear. CDR1 and CDR2 (germline): LNHDA, SQIVND (reference sequence). The length of the CDR3 is 15 residues. V was trimmed by 7 bases and J by 0 bases, leaving 13 bases between them. CDR3 DNA: TGTGCCAGTATTGATTATAAGCATAGCAATCAGCCCCAGCATTTT. Translating it yields CASIDYKHSNQPQHF.

This chain joins TRBV12-3 or TRBV12-4 and TRBJ1-1; unclear D gene. The CDR3 contains 11 residues. The V end was cut by 4 bases, the J end by 11 bases, with 11 bases between. CDR3 DNA: TGTGCCAGCAGTTCAGGAGGGCTGGCTTTCTTT. Residues: CASSSGGLAFF.

On this clone: At one end the junction does not follow the germline gene, possibly because of a read error. The chain's CDR3 is CASSLSGEGEGNTMYF. The CDR3 DNA follows: TGCGCCAGCAGCCTGTCAGGGGAGGGAGAGGGAAACACCATGTATTTT. The chain joins TRBV5-1 to TRBJ1-3; D is possibly TRBD1 (6 bases). The CDR3 spans 16 residues. CDR1 is SGHRS and CDR2 is YFSETQ in the germline V gene.

The chain joins TRBV11-3 to TRBJ2-2, with TRBD2 identical over 8 bases. The CDR3 runs to 15 residues. The ends lost 6 bases at V and 6 bases at J; junction bases unmatched: 9. Germline loops: CDR1 SGHNT, CDR2 YENEEA. The CDR3, as DNA: TGTGCCAGCAGGTCCGGTAACGGGAGGGCCGGGGAGCTGTTTTTT. As protein: CASRSGNGRAGELFF. The whole variable domain, filled in from reference TRBV11-3 and TRBJ2-2, reads EAGVVQSPRYKIIEKKQPVAFWCNPISGHNTLYWYLQNLGQGPELLIRYENEEAVDDSQLPKDRFSAERLKGVDSTLKIQPAELGDSAVYLCASRSGNGRAGELFFGEGSRLTVL.

This chain connects TRBV3-1 (or the pseudogene TRBV3-2) to TRBJ2-5; 9 positions agree with TRBD2. CDR1 LGHDT and CDR2 YNNKEL come from the germline V gene (reference sequence). Trimming at V came to 2 bases and at J to 2 bases, leaving 3 bases not matched to a gene. This CDR3 region has 15 residues. The CDR3 DNA reads as TGTGCCAGCAGCCAAAGACTAGCGGTACAAGAGACCCAGTACTTC. It codes for CASSQRLAVQETQYF.

In its sample, this clone was seen a few times. V is TRBV5-4 and J is TRBJ1-1; D is perhaps TRBD1 (5 bases). The CDR3 covers 14 residues. Between the trimmed V and J ends, which lost 4 bases and 1 base, there was a span of 11 bases. Germline V gene lookup returns CDR1 SGHNT and CDR2 YYREEE (reference sequence). The CDR3 here is CASSPRVSNTEAFF. The CDR3 coding sequence is TGTGCCAGCAGCCCCAGGGTTTCGAACACTGAAGCTTTCTTT.

The CDR3 DNA reads TGTGCCAGCAGCGTCACAGGGGGCACTGAAGCTTTCTTT. Its protein product is CASSVTGGTEAFF. The chain joins TRBV9 to TRBJ1-1, with 8 bases lining up with TRBD1. CDR3 length: 13 amino acids. V shed 2 bases, J shed 4 bases, and the junction held 1 base outside the gene matches. Germline V gene lookup returns CDR1 SGDLS and CDR2 YYNGEE.

This rearrangement joins TRBV5-5 to TRBJ1-2; D not certain. The germline gives CDR1 SGHKS, CDR2 YYEKEE (reference sequence). This CDR3 contains 12 residues. The V and J ends lost 0 bases and 7 bases respectively, with 7 bases between them. The CDR3 region has the DNA TGTGCCAGCAGCTTGGTGGAGAGTGGCTACACCTTC. It translates to CASSLVESGYTF. Variable domain in full (rest from reference TRBV5-5 and TRBJ1-2): DAGVTQSPTHLIKTRGQQVTLRCSPISGHKSVSWYQQVLGQGPQFIFQYYEKEERGRGNFPDRFSARQFPNYSSELNVNALLLGDSALYLCASSLVESGYTFGSGTRLTVV.

The V call is TRBV5-6, the J call TRBJ1-5; D ambiguous. V was trimmed by 5 bases and J by 0 bases, leaving 9 bases between them. CDR1 is SGHDT and CDR2 is YYEEEE in the germline V gene. The CDR3 is 14 residues long. The CDR3 bases are TGTGCCAGCAGGTCCTATTATAGCAATCAGCCCCAGCATTTT. Its protein product is CASRSYYSNQPQHF.

This chain uses TRBV7-9 with TRBJ1-5, with TRBD1 identical over 9 bases. V gave up 5 bases and J gave up 7 bases; unmatched junction bases: 9. The CDR3 has 15 residues. The germline V gene encodes CDR1 SEHNR and CDR2 FQNEAQ (reference sequence). CDR3: CASSPTQGAWQPQHF. The CDR3 DNA reads TGTGCCAGCAGCCCCACACAGGGGGCCTGGCAGCCCCAGCATTTT.

Here the CDR3 reads CAISEGGDRSNQPQHF. DNA of the CDR3: TGTGCCATCAGTGAAGGCGGGGACCGCAGCAATCAGCCCCAGCATTTT. The V and J genes are TRBV10-3 and TRBJ1-5; maybe TRBD1 (5 bases). The V gene lost 3 bases and the J gene lost 1 base, with 13 bases spanning the gap. CDR1 is ENHRY, CDR2 SYGVKD, per germline. This CDR3 is built from 16 residues.

This rearrangement joins TRBV12-3 or TRBV12-4 to TRBJ1-3; no clear D. Trimming removed 3 bases at V and 9 bases at J, with 6 bases between. There are 11 residues in the CDR3. Written as DNA, the CDR3 is TGTGCCAGCAGTTTTAGAGGCACCATATATTTT. Residues: CASSFRGTIYF.

This chain connects TRBV4-3 to TRBJ1-5, with 7 bases lining up with TRBD1. The CDR3 is made up of 16 amino acids. V lost 1 base and J lost 6; bases outside the gene matches: 9. Germline CDR1 and CDR2: LGHNA and YSLEER. CDR3: CASSQVRQGVGQPQHF. In nucleotides, the CDR3 is TGCGCCAGCAGCCAAGTCCGCCAGGGGGTTGGTCAGCCCCAGCATTTT.

J is TRBJ1-4 and V is TRBV2; 10 bases are a match to TRBD1. The CDR3 is 16 amino acids. V was clipped by 8 bases and J by 0 bases; unmatched bases: 6. CDR1 and CDR2 (germline): SNHLY, FYNNEI. CDR3 loop: CASRRTGGTTNEKLFF. The CDR3 nucleotides read TGTGCCAGCCGCAGGACAGGGGGAACAACTAATGAAAAACTGTTTTTT.